The rows below give T cell receptor beta chains drawn from one sample of a study of T-cell reconstitution after alpha-beta-depleted transplantation in children. MiXCR was run by TCRdb on the PCR reads, yielding one entry per CDR3 protein. The table includes 300,000 to 350,000 distinct CDR3 sequences, approximately 23% detected once. The sample was PBMCs, mostly from graft donor cells, taken 180 days after TCRalphabeta/CD19-depleted stem cell transplant. Receptors originate from a male patient between 5 and 17 years old who had a stem cell transplant for acute lymphoblastic leukemia, so the T cells may come from the graft donor. The conserved cysteine and the conserved F or W are not part of the CDR3 here. Only some rows state a clone size, as once, few, many or a class for expanded clones.

TRBJ2-3,13,NA,TRBV10-2,ASSDNGRGADTQY
TRBJ2-3,15,few,TRBV5-1,ASSLGSGRTSTDTQY
TRBJ1-4,13,few,TRBV7-6,ASSTIQFVNEKLF
TRBJ2-2,10,NA,TRBV29-1,SVARVAGELF
TRBJ1-2,11,once,TRBV12-3/TRBV12-4,ASSLFRGYGYT
TRBJ1-6,13,many,TRBV27,ASRRQEPYNSPLH
TRBJ1-2,12,few,TRBV5-1,ASSVLDQRGGYT
TRBJ2-5,11,NA,TRBV10-1,ASSERGLETQY
TRBJ1-2,12,few,TRBV4-1,ASSQDGNPYGYT
TRBJ2-1,12,few,TRBV4-1,ASSQEPTSDEQF
TRBJ2-7,12,NA,TRBV7-9,ASEQAGEGYEQY
TRBJ2-2,15,few,TRBV7-3,ASSSLAGGPNTGELF
TRBJ2-7,13,NA,TRBV7-9,ASSTRLAGEHEQY
TRBJ2-7,12,few,TRBV20-1,SARPGTSPYEQY
TRBJ1-2,14,few,TRBV5-1,ASSLATGQAIYGYT
TRBJ2-2,13,many,TRBV2,ASSEGAGTTGELF
TRBJ1-1,14,few,TRBV28,ASSLLTGFLNTEAF
TRBJ1-2,12,few,TRBV20-1,SANPSNSNYGYT
TRBJ1-1,11,NA,TRBV7-9,ASTLTGNTEAF
TRBJ1-4,12,once,TRBV7-9,ASRGDRRREKLF
TRBJ2-7,14,few,TRBV7-9,ASSPRWGTAPGEQY
TRBJ2-4,14,NA,TRBV10-3,AISDSRALAKNIQY
TRBJ2-1,14,NA,TRBV14,ASSQVRLPRYNEQF
TRBJ1-2,18,few,TRBV11-1,ASSLEWGNVMIGPPYGYT
TRBJ2-5,9,once,TRBV24-1,ATSDFETQY
TRBJ2-1,10,NA,TRBV6-5,ASSHRGNEQF
TRBJ2-7,12,few,TRBV20-1,SGLGSVASYEQY
TRBJ2-5,14,NA,TRBV6-1,ASSSLTSGYQETQY
TRBJ1-1,15,NA,TRBV21-1,ASSKESHKQGVPEAF
TRBJ2-7,14,NA,TRBV7-9,ASSLAQGTFSYEQY
TRBJ2-7,13,few,TRBV7-6,ASSRSSGSTYEQY
TRBJ2-7,14,few,TRBV18,ASSPPWTELTREQY
TRBJ2-7,13,few,TRBV7-9,ASSWATSGRYEQY
TRBJ1-1,12,NA,TRBV15,ATKTRGLNTEAF
TRBJ2-1,10,NA,TRBV20-1,SLANWGNEQF
TRBJ2-2,11,few,TRBV7-3,ASSPRAAGELF
TRBJ1-2,13,NA,TRBV5-1,ASSAPGQGNYGYT
TRBJ2-1,15,few,TRBV20-1,SARGRQLPVGWNEQF
TRBJ2-1,14,few,TRBV5-1,ASSLGLAIQYNEQF
TRBJ2-5,12,few,TRBV10-3,AIRGLAGAATQY
TRBJ2-3,13,NA,TRBV5-1,ASSLRGLTSDTQY
TRBJ2-5,14,many,TRBV6-2/TRBV6-3,ASSSTLAGAQETQY
TRBJ2-3,13,few,TRBV29-1,SVDPSGRRADTQY
TRBJ2-1,13,few,TRBV29-1,SVEMELSSYNEQF
TRBJ1-4,13,NA,TRBV12-3/TRBV12-4,ASSFGDGREEKLF
TRBJ2-2,14,NA,TRBV5-1,ASSSREGGEGGELF
TRBJ2-5,11,NA,TRBV20-1,SQGQGHQETQY
TRBJ2-1,13,NA,TRBV7-3,ASSSGTRGSNEQF
TRBJ2-5,12,few,TRBV6-5,ASSYSAGEETQY
TRBJ1-5,13,few,TRBV7-2,ASSLTGPANQPQH
TRBJ2-3,11,few,TRBV24-1,ATSSGSTDTQY
TRBJ1-5,13,NA,TRBV18,ASSPLDRGYQPQH
TRBJ2-5,15,NA,TRBV5-6,ASSFGLLVRIKETQY
TRBJ2-6,14,NA,TRBV19,ASSITQSSGANVLT
TRBJ2-1,14,NA,TRBV7-9,ASSPPLAPNDNEQF
TRBJ2-5,13,NA,TRBV9,ASSVFPAEQETQY
TRBJ1-2,14,NA,TRBV28,ASTPIGTGERYGYT
TRBJ2-1,14,few,TRBV29-1,SVEGYWGRGGNEQF
TRBJ1-2,12,NA,TRBV7-2,ASSLVRGSYGYT
TRBJ1-1,12,NA,TRBV5-1,ASSNDIRDTEAF